The rows below give T cell receptor beta chains drawn from one sample of a study of identical twins. In TCRdb, the 5' RACE reads were re-called with MiXCR into one record per CDR3 protein. The sample has a few hundred thousand distinct CDR3 sequences; roughly 9.5% are singletons. This sample was shared with a second study, whose subject was yellow fever vaccine responses in identical twins.

Material: PBMCs. Receptor source: a woman aged 18-30 years in good health. The CDR3 runs from the conserved cysteine through the conserved F or W. The order of the fields is D gene, V gene, CDR3 length, J gene, clone size, CDR3 DNA, CDR3 protein. A D gene is named only where the DNA matches it firmly. Only part of the rows carry a size: once, few, many, or a class if the clone is expanded.

>TRBD2|TRBV7-8|16|TRBJ2-7|-
TGTGCCCGCCACGTGGTAGCGGGATGGGGAAGCTACGAGCAGTACTTC
CARHVVAGWGSYEQYF
>-|TRBV29-1|13|TRBJ2-7|few
TGCAGCGTTGCTGGGGGCCGCTCCTACGAGCAGTACTTC
CSVAGGRSYEQYF
>-|TRBV5-1|14|TRBJ2-2|many
TGCGCCAGCAGCTTCGACGGGGCCACCGGGGAGCTGTTTTTT
CASSFDGATGELFF
>-|TRBV12-3/TRBV12-4|13|TRBJ2-1|few
TGTGCCAGCAGTTACGGTTACAATGGTGAGCAGTTCTTC
CASSYGYNGEQFF
>-|TRBV12-3/TRBV12-4|16|TRBJ2-7|-
TGTGCCAGCAGTCGCCCAACCGGGACAACGGCCTACGAGCAGTACTTC
CASSRPTGTTAYEQYF
>TRBD2|TRBV20-1|15|TRBJ2-7|-
TGCAGTGCTAGAGACCTAGCGGGAGGAGTGTACGAGCAGTACTTC
CSARDLAGGVYEQYF
>-|TRBV4-1|14|TRBJ1-2|few
TGCGCCAGCAGCCAGACACTGGGGGACTATGGCTACACCTTC
CASSQTLGDYGYTF
>-|TRBV7-9|16|TRBJ1-2|few
TGTGCCAGCAGCTTAAACGTCGGCGGTGAAGGTTATGGCTACACCTTC
CASSLNVGGEGYGYTF
>-|TRBV5-1|17|TRBJ2-6|few
TGCGCCAGCAGCAAGGACGCGGCAGGTTCCGGGGCCAACGTCCTGACTTTC
CASSKDAAGSGANVLTF
>-|TRBV20-1|13|TRBJ2-7|-
TGCAGTGCTAGAGTCGTTCCCTCCTACGAGCAGTACTTC
CSARVVPSYEQYF
>-|TRBV9|16|TRBJ2-2|-
TGTGCCAGCAGCTTAGGAACCGGGAACTCTCCCGGGGAGCTGTTTTTT
CASSLGTGNSPGELFF
>TRBD2|TRBV6-5|17|TRBJ2-1|-
TGTGCCAGCAGTTTATCTCGGACTAGCGGGGCCCGTCGGGAGCAGTTCTTC
CASSLSRTSGARREQFF
>-|TRBV7-9|14|TRBJ2-7|few
TGTGCCAGCAGCTTAAATCAGGGAGATTACGAGCAGTACTTC
CASSLNQGDYEQYF
>-|TRBV4-1|11|TRBJ1-1|many
TGCGCCAGCAGCAACAAGGTTGAAGCTTTCTTT
CASSNKVEAFF
>TRBD1|TRBV5-1|16|TRBJ1-1|many
TGCGCCAGCAGATCGACAGGGGGCTCGTCGGACACTGAAGCTTTCTTT
CASRSTGGSSDTEAFF
>TRBD1|TRBV7-2|15|TRBJ2-7|many
TGTGCCAGCAGCTTGAAGGACAGGAGCTCCTACGAGCAGTACTTC
CASSLKDRSSYEQYF
>-|TRBV12-3/TRBV12-4|13|TRBJ2-7|few
TGTGCCAGCAGCGCGGGACAAATCTACGAGCAGTACTTC
CASSAGQIYEQYF
>-|TRBV4-2|14|TRBJ2-3|few
TGTGCCAGCAGCCAAGAGCTCGGGACAGATACGCAGTATTTT
CASSQELGTDTQYF
>-|TRBV14|16|TRBJ2-1|many
TGTGCCAGCAGCCAACTGCGCGGGGATAGCGGCAATGAGCAGTTCTTC
CASSQLRGDSGNEQFF
>-|TRBV29-1|14|TRBJ2-2|-
TGCAGCGTTGACTTGGGGTTCTACACCGGGGAGCTGTTTTTT
CSVDLGFYTGELFF
>-|TRBV2|14|TRBJ2-1|many
TGTGCCAGCAGAGGACAGATAGGATACAATGAGCAGTTCTTC
CASRGQIGYNEQFF
>-|TRBV7-2|16|TRBJ2-7|-
TGTGCCAGCAGCTTAGGCCCGCTGCTGAGCTCCTACGAGCAGTACTTC
CASSLGPLLSSYEQYF
>-|TRBV7-3|13|TRBJ1-1|-
TGTGCCAGCAGCTCTCCGGGCCTCACTGAAGCTTTCTTT
CASSSPGLTEAFF
>-|TRBV6-4|17|TRBJ2-3|-
TGTGCCAGCAGCCCGGAGGGGAGGATTAGCGGCACAGATACGCAGTATTTT
CASSPEGRISGTDTQYF
>TRBD2|TRBV20-1|14|TRBJ2-7|-
TGCAGTGCTCCTAAGGCGGGGGACCCCTACGAGCAGTACTTC
CSAPKAGDPYEQYF
>TRBD2|TRBV5-1|17|TRBJ2-3|few
TGCGCCAGCAGCTTGAGGGGACTAGCCACCCGCACAGATACGCAGTATTTT
CASSLRGLATRTDTQYF
>-|TRBV5-1|13|TRBJ2-7|many
TGCGCCAGCAGCCCCCGGACAGAATTCGAGCAGTACTTC
CASSPRTEFEQYF
>-|TRBV12-3/TRBV12-4|15|TRBJ1-6|many
TGTGCCAGCAGCGTACGTGGACACGTTAATTCACCCCTCCACTTT
CASSVRGHVNSPLHF
>-|TRBV27|13|TRBJ2-7|-
TGTGCCAGCTCGGTACGGGCCACCTACGAGCAGTACTTC
CASSVRATYEQYF
>TRBD2|TRBV6-2/TRBV6-3|15|TRBJ2-1|-
TGTGCCAGCAGTTTCAAGACGGGACTAGCGGGAGAGCAGTTCTTC
CASSFKTGLAGEQFF
>-|TRBV29-1|14|TRBJ2-5|few
TGCAGCGTCGAAAGCCCAGGAGTAATAGAGACCCAGTACTTC
CSVESPGVIETQYF
>-|TRBV7-2|14|TRBJ2-7|few
TGTGCCAGCAGCTTGGGGGAGAGGGGCTACGAGCAGTACTTC
CASSLGERGYEQYF
>TRBD2|TRBV24-1|15|TRBJ2-1|many
TGTGCCACCAGTGATGGCGGGAGGGCGATGCATGAGCAGTTCTTC
CATSDGGRAMHEQFF
>-|TRBV2|11|TRBJ2-1|-
TGTGCCAGCAGGGTGACCCCCATGGAGTTCTTC
CASRVTPMEFF
>-|TRBV7-2|16|TRBJ2-1|many
TGTGCCAGCAGGCTACCCACAGGGTCTTTCTACAATGAGCAGTTCTTC
CASRLPTGSFYNEQFF
>TRBD1|TRBV29-1|15|TRBJ2-1|many
TGCAGCGTTGTCAGACAGGGGGCGAGTCGGAATGAGCAGTTCTTC
CSVVRQGASRNEQFF
>TRBD2|TRBV2|15|TRBJ2-5|-
TGTGCCAGCATAAAAGCGGGGGGACGCACAGAGACCCAGTACTTC
CASIKAGGRTETQYF
>-|TRBV20-1|13|TRBJ2-4|few
TGCAGTGGAAAGAGGGGGGCGGAAAACATTCAGTACTTC
CSGKRGAENIQYF
>TRBD1|TRBV20-1|12|TRBJ1-1|-
TGCACTGAGCTACAGGGGAGATTTGAAGCTTTCTTT
CTELQGRFEAFF
>-|TRBV7-3|16|TRBJ2-2|many
TGTGCCAGCAGCTTAAATACGGGGGTGAACACCGGGGAGCTGTTTTTT
CASSLNTGVNTGELFF